This TCR beta chain was documented in a study of Ad26.COV2.S vaccination and SARS-CoV-2 variants. Whole-study context: Donor participated within the Ad26.COV2.S arm of the COV1001 trial. Each vaccinee took Ad26.COV2.S intramuscularly, once or twice 56 days apart.

This CDR3 region has 11 residues. The V gene's germline CDR1 is MGHRA and CDR2 YSYEKL. Trimming took off 5 bases at V and 0 bases at J, with 1 base between the two ends. Study-wide results and caveats: It was reported that spike-specific CD8+ and CD4+ T cell responses were substantially broad after vaccination.

The method was immunoSEQ multiplex PCR; TCRdb's version includes in-frame clones alone and lacks a portion of them. The sample consists of 350,000 to 450,000 clones, around 86% of them appearing once. Details on this clone: Its antigen remains unidentified.

Treatment defined: around 19 received Ad26.COV2.S at low or high dose, single or two shots; 5 received placebo; per-sample allocation not given. Repertoires come from day 63 after the first vaccine or placebo injection. The administered vaccine (an Ad26 vector) expressed Wuhan-strain SARS-CoV-2 spike. This sequence originates from a person aged 18-60 years who received the Ad26.COV2.S COVID-19 vaccine or a placebo. The chain is built from TRBV4-1 and TRBJ1-2, with D unresolved. Sequences were derived from peripheral blood, sampled in a trial of Ad26.COV2.S vaccine versus placebo. The CDR3 nucleotides are TGCGCCAGCAGCACTAACTATGGCTACACCTTC. Its protein product is CASSTNYGYTF.